Listed below are T cell receptor beta chains from one sample, sequenced in a study of blood T cell repertoires in COVID-19. Sequencing was performed with immunoSEQ multiplex PCR; in TCRdb, only in-frame clones are kept and a portion is missing. This table holds 100,000 to 150,000 clones, 79% found once. Specimen: peripheral blood. The receptor source for this set is a man aged 35-49 years with active or convalescent COVID-19. CDR3s include the opening cysteine and the closing phenylalanine or tryptophan. D genes are given only for firm matches. Size is omitted from some rows. Given values are once, few, many or a class for expanded clones.

v_call,j_call,d_call,clone_size,cdr3_nt,cdr3_aa
TRBV5-6,TRBJ2-7,.,.,TGTGCCAGCAGCCGACCAGGCACCTACGAGCAGTACTTC,CASSRPGTYEQYF
TRBV3-1/TRBV3-2,TRBJ1-6,TRBD1,.,TGTGCCAGCAGCGGGACCCCCGAGACAGGGGTTTCACCCCTCCACTTT,CASSGTPETGVSPLHF
TRBV29-1,TRBJ2-7,.,few,TGCAGCGTTGAAGGACAGACCTACGAGCAGTACTTC,CSVEGQTYEQYF
TRBV24-1,TRBJ2-3,.,.,TGTGCCACCAGTGATTCGGGCAGGGCGGGCACAGATACGCAGTATTTT,CATSDSGRAGTDTQYF
TRBV15,TRBJ2-2,.,.,TGTGCCACCAGCAGAGCGTACAGAACGAACACCGGGGAGCTGTTTTTT,CATSRAYRTNTGELFF
TRBV5-6,TRBJ2-7,TRBD2,.,TGTGCCAGCAGCTTCCCCCCGGGACTAGCGTCGAGCGAGCAGTACTTC,CASSFPPGLASSEQYF
TRBV11-2,TRBJ1-3,.,.,TGTGCCAGCAGCTTCCTAAGCTCTGGAAACACCATATATTTT,CASSFLSSGNTIYF
TRBV7-2,TRBJ2-7,TRBD2,.,TGTGCCAGCAGCTTAGAAGTGGCTAGCGGGTACGAGCAGTACTTC,CASSLEVASGYEQYF
TRBV5-1,TRBJ1-5,.,once,TGCGCCAGCAGCTTGGATTGGACAGTAGGTCAGCCCCAGCATTTT,CASSLDWTVGQPQHF
TRBV14,TRBJ1-3,TRBD1,.,TGTGCCAGCAGCCAACGAAGGGGACAGGGTACTGGAAACACCATATATTTT,CASSQRRGQGTGNTIYF
TRBV3-1/TRBV3-2,TRBJ2-7,.,.,TGTGCCAGCAGCCCAGACGGGACCTACGAGCAGTACTTC,CASSPDGTYEQYF
TRBV6-1,TRBJ1-6,.,.,TGTGCCAGCAGTGACACAGGGTATAATTCACCCCTCCACTTT,CASSDTGYNSPLHF
TRBV19,TRBJ2-1,.,.,TGTGCCAGTAGTATAGGGAGGCTGAGCTCCTACAATGAGCAGTTCTTC,CASSIGRLSSYNEQFF
TRBV5-6,TRBJ1-5,.,once,TGTGCCAGCAGCTTTTGGAGTGGTGGGAGCAATCAGCCCCAGCATTTT,CASSFWSGGSNQPQHF
TRBV28,TRBJ1-2,TRBD1,.,TGTGCCAGCAGTCCGACAGGGGCCGATGGCTACACCTTC,CASSPTGADGYTF
TRBV2,TRBJ1-5,.,.,TGTGCCAGCAGTGAAGACAGGCCCCCTATGGCTCAGCCCCAGCATTTT,CASSEDRPPMAQPQHF
TRBV3-1/TRBV3-2,TRBJ2-3,.,.,TGTGCCAGCAGCCAAGATCAGGGGGGACCCACAGATACGCAGTATTTT,CASSQDQGGPTDTQYF
TRBV11-2,TRBJ2-1,TRBD2,.,TGTGCCAGCACCTTTAGCGGGAGCCCCTATAGCGAGCAGTTCTTC,CASTFSGSPYSEQFF
TRBV4-1,TRBJ2-7,TRBD1,.,TGCGCCAGCAGCCCTGGGGGACAGAAAGGAACCTACGAGCAGTACTTC,CASSPGGQKGTYEQYF
TRBV6-6,TRBJ2-7,.,.,TGTGCCAGCAGGCCGAGCTTTGCCATGAACGAGCAGTACTTC,CASRPSFAMNEQYF
TRBV15,TRBJ2-3,TRBD2,.,TGTGCCACCAGCAGCCTGTGGACTAGCGGATCAGATACGCAGTATTTT,CATSSLWTSGSDTQYF
TRBV6-2/TRBV6-3,TRBJ2-7,TRBD1,.,TGTGCCAGCAGACCTGGGACAGGGAACTACGAGCAGTACTTC,CASRPGTGNYEQYF
TRBV7-9,TRBJ2-1,TRBD2,.,TGTGCCAGCAGCTTAATCGGACTAGCGGACCACAATGAGCAGTTCTTC,CASSLIGLADHNEQFF
TRBV7-9,TRBJ1-3,.,.,TGTGCCAGCAGCTTCGGACAGACAAAGGGAAACACCATATATTTT,CASSFGQTKGNTIYF
TRBV7-9,TRBJ1-1,.,.,TGTGCCAGCAGCTCTACGTCTAGGGGAGGGAACACTGAAGCTTTCTTT,CASSSTSRGGNTEAFF
TRBV2,TRBJ1-1,.,.,TGTGCCAGCAGTGAAACTCTATCCACTGAAGCTTTCTTT,CASSETLSTEAFF
TRBV19,TRBJ2-1,.,.,TGTGCCAGTAGTATCAGTGTCTCCTACAATGAGCAGTTCTTC,CASSISVSYNEQFF
TRBV19,TRBJ1-4,.,.,TGTGCCAGTAGTACTGGAAGGGGAGGTGAAAAACTGTTTTTT,CASSTGRGGEKLFF
TRBV15,TRBJ1-6,TRBD1,.,TGTGCCACCAGCGGATTAGCGACAGGGGGTGTGAATTCACCCCTCCACTTT,CATSGLATGGVNSPLHF
TRBV6-5,TRBJ1-1,.,few,TGTGCCAGCAGTTATTTTCAGGAGAACACTGAAGCTTTCTTT,CASSYFQENTEAFF
TRBV5-4,TRBJ2-3,TRBD2,.,TGTGCCAGCAGCCGCTTAACTAGCGGGATTATCACAGATACGCAGTATTTT,CASSRLTSGIITDTQYF
TRBV15,TRBJ2-7,.,.,TGTGCCACCAGCAGAGATTCCGCAGGGGCGGCCGAGCAGTACTTC,CATSRDSAGAAEQYF
TRBV2,TRBJ1-2,.,.,TGTGCCAGCAGTCCCGACAGCTATGGCTACACCTTC,CASSPDSYGYTF
TRBV5-6,TRBJ2-5,TRBD1,.,TGTGCCAGCAGCCGTGGACAGGAAGAAGAGACCCAGTACTTC,CASSRGQEEETQYF
TRBV3-1/TRBV3-2,TRBJ2-5,TRBD1,once,TGTGCCAGCAGCCAAGAGATCCCCAGGGGGCAAGAGACCCAGTACTTC,CASSQEIPRGQETQYF
TRBV27,TRBJ1-1,TRBD1,few,TGTGCCAGCAGGTTCGACAGGGGCACTGAAGCTTTCTTT,CASRFDRGTEAFF
TRBV5-6,TRBJ2-2,.,.,TGTGCCAGCAGCCCCTACACCGGGGAGCTGTTTTTT,CASSPYTGELFF
TRBV5-6,TRBJ2-5,TRBD2,.,TGTGCCAGCAGCTTCGTCGGGGGGGCCAAAGAGACCCAGTACTTC,CASSFVGGAKETQYF
TRBV30,TRBJ2-7,.,few,TGTGCCGGAAAAGTGGCGGGACCCCCCTACGAGCAGTACTTC,CAGKVAGPPYEQYF
TRBV30,TRBJ1-1,.,few,TGTGCCTGGAGTTGGGGGGGCCCGAACACTGAAGCTTTCTTT,CAWSWGGPNTEAFF
TRBV4-2,TRBJ2-7,.,.,TGTGCCAGCAGCCAAGATAAATCCTACGAGCAGTACTTC,CASSQDKSYEQYF
TRBV19,TRBJ2-3,.,.,TGTGCCAGTAGCGTATACACAGTGGCCACAGATACGCAGTATTTT,CASSVYTVATDTQYF
TRBV5-1,TRBJ1-1,.,few,TGCGCCAGCAGCTTGGATGGCTTAGAAGCTTTCTTT,CASSLDGLEAFF
TRBV9,TRBJ1-6,TRBD1,few,TGTGCCAGCAGCGCCGGACAGGGGAAGATTTCACCCCTCCACTTT,CASSAGQGKISPLHF
TRBV5-4,TRBJ1-2,.,.,TGTGCCAGCAGCGGGCGGACAGTATCCAACTATGGCTACACCTTC,CASSGRTVSNYGYTF
TRBV6-5,TRBJ1-2,.,.,TGTGCCAGCAGTTACTCTGGGCAGACCTATGGCTACACCTTC,CASSYSGQTYGYTF
TRBV5-1,TRBJ1-2,TRBD1,.,TGCGCCAGCAGCTTGGGCTTAGGACAGGCTAACTATGGCTACACCTTC,CASSLGLGQANYGYTF
TRBV28,TRBJ2-7,TRBD1,once,TGTGCCACCTTCGCCCCCCCCGGGACAGGAGAGCAGTACTTC,CATFAPPGTGEQYF